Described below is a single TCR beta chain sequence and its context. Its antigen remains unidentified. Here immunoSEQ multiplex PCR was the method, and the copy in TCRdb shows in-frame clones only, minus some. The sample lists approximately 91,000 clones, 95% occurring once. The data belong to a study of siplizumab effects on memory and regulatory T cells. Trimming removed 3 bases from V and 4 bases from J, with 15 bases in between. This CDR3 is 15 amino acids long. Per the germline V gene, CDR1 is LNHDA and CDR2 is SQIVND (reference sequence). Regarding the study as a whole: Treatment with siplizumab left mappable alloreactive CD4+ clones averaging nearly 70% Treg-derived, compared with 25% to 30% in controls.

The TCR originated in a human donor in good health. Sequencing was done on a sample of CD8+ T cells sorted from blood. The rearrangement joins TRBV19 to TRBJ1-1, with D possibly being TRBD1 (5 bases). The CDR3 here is CASSIPTGGGTEAFF. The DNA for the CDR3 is TGTGCCAGTAGTATCCCAACAGGAGGAGGCACTGAAGCTTTCTTT.